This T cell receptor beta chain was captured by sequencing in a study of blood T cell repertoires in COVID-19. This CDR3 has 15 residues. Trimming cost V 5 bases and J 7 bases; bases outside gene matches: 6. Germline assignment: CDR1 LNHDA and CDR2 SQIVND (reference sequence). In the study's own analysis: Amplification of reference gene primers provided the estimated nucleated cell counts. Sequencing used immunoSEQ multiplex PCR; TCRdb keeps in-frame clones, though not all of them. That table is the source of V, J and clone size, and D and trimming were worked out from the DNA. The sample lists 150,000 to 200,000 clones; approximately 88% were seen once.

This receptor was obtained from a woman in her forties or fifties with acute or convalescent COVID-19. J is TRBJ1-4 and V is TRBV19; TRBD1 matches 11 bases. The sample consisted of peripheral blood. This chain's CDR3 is CASSLRTGGGEKLFF. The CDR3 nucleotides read TGTGCCAGTAGTCTTAGGACAGGGGGCGGTGAAAAACTGTTTTTT.